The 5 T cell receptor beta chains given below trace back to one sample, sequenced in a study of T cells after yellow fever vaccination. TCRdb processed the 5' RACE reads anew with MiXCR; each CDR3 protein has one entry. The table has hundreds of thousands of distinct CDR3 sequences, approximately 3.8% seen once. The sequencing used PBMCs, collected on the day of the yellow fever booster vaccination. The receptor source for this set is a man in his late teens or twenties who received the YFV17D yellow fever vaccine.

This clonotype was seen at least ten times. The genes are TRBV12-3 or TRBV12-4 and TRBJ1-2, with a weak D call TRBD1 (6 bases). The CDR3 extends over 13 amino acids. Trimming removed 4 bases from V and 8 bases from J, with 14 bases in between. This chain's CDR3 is CASSSRDIGGYTF. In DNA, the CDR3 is TGTGCCAGCAGTTCGAGGGACATCGGCGGCTACACCTTC.

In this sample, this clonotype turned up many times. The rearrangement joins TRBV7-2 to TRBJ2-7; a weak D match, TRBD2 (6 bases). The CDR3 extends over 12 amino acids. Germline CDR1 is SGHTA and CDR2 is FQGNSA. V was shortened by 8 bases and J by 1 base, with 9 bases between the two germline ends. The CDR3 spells CASGRESYEQYF. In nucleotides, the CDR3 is TGTGCCAGCGGACGGGAGTCCTACGAGCAGTACTTC.

CDR3 loop: CASSLGLKSPLHF. CDR3 nucleotide sequence: TGTGCCAGCAGTTTAGGGCTTAAATCACCCCTCCACTTT. This chain links TRBV12-3 or TRBV12-4 with TRBJ1-6; D uncertain. V lost 1 base and J lost 10, with 8 bases in between. CDR3 length equals 13 residues.

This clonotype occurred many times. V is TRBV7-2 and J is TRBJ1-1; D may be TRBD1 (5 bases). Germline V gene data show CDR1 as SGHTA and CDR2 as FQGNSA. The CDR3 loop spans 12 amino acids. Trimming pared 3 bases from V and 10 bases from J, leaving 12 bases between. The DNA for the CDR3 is TGTGCCAGCAGCTTTCGTGACAGTAGAGCTTTCTTT. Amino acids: CASSFRDSRAFF. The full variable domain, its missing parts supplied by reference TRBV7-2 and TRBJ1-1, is GAGVSQSPSNKVTEKGKDVELRCDPISGHTALYWYRQSLGQGLEFLIYFQGNSAPDKSGLPSDRFSAERTGGSVSTLTIQRTQQEDSAVYLCASSFRDSRAFFGQGTRLTVV.

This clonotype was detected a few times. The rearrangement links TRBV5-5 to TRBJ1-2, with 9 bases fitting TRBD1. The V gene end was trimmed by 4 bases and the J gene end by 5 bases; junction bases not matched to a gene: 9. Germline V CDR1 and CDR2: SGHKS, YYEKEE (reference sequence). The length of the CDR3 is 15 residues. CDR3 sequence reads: CASSRGDRAAYGYTF. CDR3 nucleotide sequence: TGTGCCAGCAGCCGCGGGGACAGGGCGGCGTATGGCTACACCTTC. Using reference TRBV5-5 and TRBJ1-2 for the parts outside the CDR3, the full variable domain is DAGVTQSPTHLIKTRGQQVTLRCSPISGHKSVSWYQQVLGQGPQFIFQYYEKEERGRGNFPDRFSARQFPNYSSELNVNALLLGDSALYLCASSRGDRAAYGYTFGSGTRLTVV.